The clone carrying this TCR beta chain was counted a few times. The sample holds other DNA sequences that translate to the same CDR3. This entry is derived from a study of shared clonotypes between healthy human individuals. Healthy HIV-negative adults with no recent acute infections or vaccinations were recruited as donors. Researchers sequenced unsorted PBMC DNA using ten immunoSEQ deep assay plates. Clones were sequenced by immunoSEQ multiplex PCR, and TCRdb holds only the in-frame ones, with some missing. The sample has about 470,000 clones; about 76% are singletons. CDR1 is SGHRS, CDR2 YFSETQ, per germline. The CDR3 length is 14 residues. Trimming stripped 4 bases from V and 1 base from J, with 11 bases between.

This TCR was sampled from a woman in her forties in good health. Some clones in this sample may be carry-over from other donors' samples. The chain links TRBV5-1 to TRBJ1-1, with D possibly matching TRBD1 (5 bases). Sequencing was performed on PBMCs. The CDR3 reads CASSRDGQNTEAFF. In DNA, the CDR3 is TGCGCCAGCAGCAGGGACGGACAGAACACTGAAGCTTTCTTT.